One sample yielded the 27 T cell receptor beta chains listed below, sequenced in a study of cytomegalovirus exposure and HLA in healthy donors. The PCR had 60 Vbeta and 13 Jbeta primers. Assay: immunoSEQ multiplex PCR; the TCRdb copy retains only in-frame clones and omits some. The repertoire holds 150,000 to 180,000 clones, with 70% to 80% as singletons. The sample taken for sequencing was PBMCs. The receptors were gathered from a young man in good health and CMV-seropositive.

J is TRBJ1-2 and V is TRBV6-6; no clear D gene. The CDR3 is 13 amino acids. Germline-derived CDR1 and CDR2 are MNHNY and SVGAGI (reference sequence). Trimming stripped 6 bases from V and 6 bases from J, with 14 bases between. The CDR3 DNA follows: TGTGCCAGCAGGTACGGGAGCAAAGATGGCTACACCTTC. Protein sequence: CASRYGSKDGYTF.

CDR3 sequence reads: CASSVDVGTGNTIYF. CDR3 DNA: TGTGCCAGCAGCGTAGATGTGGGCACTGGAAACACCATATATTTT. The chain is built from TRBV9 and TRBJ1-3; D is undetermined. This CDR3 is 15 amino acids long. The germline V gene has CDR1 SGDLS and CDR2 YYNGEE. The V gene lost 0 bases and the J gene lost 2 bases, with 9 bases spanning the gap.

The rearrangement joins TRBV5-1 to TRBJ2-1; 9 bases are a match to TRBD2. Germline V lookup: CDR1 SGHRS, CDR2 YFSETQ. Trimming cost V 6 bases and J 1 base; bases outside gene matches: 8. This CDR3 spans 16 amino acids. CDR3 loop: CASTPTSGLSYNEQFF. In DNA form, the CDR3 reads TGCGCCAGCACCCCGACTAGCGGCTTATCCTACAATGAGCAGTTCTTC.

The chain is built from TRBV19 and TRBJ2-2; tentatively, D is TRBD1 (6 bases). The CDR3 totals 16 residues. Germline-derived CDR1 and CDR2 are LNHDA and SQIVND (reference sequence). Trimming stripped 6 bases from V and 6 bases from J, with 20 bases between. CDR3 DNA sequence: TGTGCCAGTAGCCGGGACAACACAAACCAGGCCGGGGAGCTGTTTTTT. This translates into CASSRDNTNQAGELFF. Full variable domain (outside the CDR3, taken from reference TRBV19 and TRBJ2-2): DGGITQSPKYLFRKEGQNVTLSCEQNLNHDAMYWYRQDPGQGLRLIYYSQIVNDFQKGDIAEGYSVSREKKESFPLTVTSAQKNPTAFYLCASSRDNTNQAGELFFGEGSRLTVL.

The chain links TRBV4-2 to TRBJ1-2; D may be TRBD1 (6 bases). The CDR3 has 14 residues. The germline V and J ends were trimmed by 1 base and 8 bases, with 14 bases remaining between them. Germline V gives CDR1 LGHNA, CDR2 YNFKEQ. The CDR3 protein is CASSQGGHGEGYTF. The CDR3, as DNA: TGTGCCAGCAGCCAAGGGGGGCACGGAGAGGGCTACACCTTC.

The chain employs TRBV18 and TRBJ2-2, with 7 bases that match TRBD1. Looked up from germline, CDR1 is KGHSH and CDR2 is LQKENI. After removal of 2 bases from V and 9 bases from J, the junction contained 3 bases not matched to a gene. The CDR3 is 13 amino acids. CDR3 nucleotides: TGTGCCAGCTCACCAGGGGACAGACGGGAGCTGTTTTTT. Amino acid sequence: CASSPGDRRELFF.

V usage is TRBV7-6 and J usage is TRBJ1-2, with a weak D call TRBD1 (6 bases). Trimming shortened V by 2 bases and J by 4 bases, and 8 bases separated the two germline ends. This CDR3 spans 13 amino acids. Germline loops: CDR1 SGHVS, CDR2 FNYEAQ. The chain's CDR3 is CASSLQGIYGYTF. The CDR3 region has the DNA TGTGCCAGCAGCTTACAGGGGATCTATGGCTACACCTTC.

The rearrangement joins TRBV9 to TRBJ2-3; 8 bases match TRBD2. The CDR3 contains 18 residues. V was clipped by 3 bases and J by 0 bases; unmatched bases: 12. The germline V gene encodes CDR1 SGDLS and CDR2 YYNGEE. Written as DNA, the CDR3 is TGTGCCAGCAGCGCTCCCCAGCGGGGGATTACTAGCACAGATACGCAGTATTTT. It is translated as CASSAPQRGITSTDTQYF. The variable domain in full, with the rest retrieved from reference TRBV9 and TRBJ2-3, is DSGVTQTPKHLITATGQRVTLRCSPRSGDLSVYWYQQSLDQGLQFLIQYYNGEERAKGNILERFSAQQFPDLHSELNLSSLELGDSALYFCASSAPQRGITSTDTQYFGPGTRLTVL.

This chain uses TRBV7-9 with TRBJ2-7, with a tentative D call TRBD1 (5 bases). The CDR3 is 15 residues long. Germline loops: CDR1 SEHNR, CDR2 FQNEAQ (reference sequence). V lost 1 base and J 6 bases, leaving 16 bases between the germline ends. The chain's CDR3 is CASSLGTQRLGEQYF. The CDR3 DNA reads TGTGCCAGCAGCTTAGGGACACAAAGACTGGGCGAGCAGTACTTC.

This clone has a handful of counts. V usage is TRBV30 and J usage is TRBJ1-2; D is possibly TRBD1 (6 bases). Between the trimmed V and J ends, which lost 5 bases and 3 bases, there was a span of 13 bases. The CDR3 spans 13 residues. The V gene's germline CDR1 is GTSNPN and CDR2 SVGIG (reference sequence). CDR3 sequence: CAWGDGTHYGYTF. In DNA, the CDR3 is TGTGCCTGGGGCGACGGGACACACTATGGCTACACCTTC.

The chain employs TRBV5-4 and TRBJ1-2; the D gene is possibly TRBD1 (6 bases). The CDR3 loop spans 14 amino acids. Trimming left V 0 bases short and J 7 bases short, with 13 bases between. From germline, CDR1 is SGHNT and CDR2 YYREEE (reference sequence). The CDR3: CASSLEAGGLGYTF. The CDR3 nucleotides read TGTGCCAGCAGCTTGGAGGCGGGGGGCCTTGGCTACACCTTC.

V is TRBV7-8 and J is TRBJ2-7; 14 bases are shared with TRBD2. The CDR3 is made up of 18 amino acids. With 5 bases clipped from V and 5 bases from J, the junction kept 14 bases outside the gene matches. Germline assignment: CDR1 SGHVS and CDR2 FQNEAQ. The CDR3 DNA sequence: TGTGCCAGCAGCCCAACCTCCGGGACTAGCGGGAGAGGGGACGAGCAGTACTTC. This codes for CASSPTSGTSGRGDEQYF.

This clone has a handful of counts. The CDR3 DNA reads TGTGCCAGCAGCTTGTATAGGGGGGAGACCCAGTACTTC. Amino acids: CASSLYRGETQYF. The chain carries TRBV5-6 and TRBJ2-5, with a possible D match to TRBD1 (6 bases). The V and J ends lost 1 base and 5 bases respectively, with 9 bases between them. The CDR3 runs 13 residues. From germline, CDR1 is SGHDT and CDR2 YYEEEE.

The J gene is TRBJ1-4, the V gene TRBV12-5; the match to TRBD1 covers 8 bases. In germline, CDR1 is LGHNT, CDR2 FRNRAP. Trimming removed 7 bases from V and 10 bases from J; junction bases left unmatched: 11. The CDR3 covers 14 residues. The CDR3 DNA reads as TGTGCTAGTGCCTTCAGGGGGCGCGAGGGAAAACTGTTTTTT. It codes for CASAFRGREGKLFF.

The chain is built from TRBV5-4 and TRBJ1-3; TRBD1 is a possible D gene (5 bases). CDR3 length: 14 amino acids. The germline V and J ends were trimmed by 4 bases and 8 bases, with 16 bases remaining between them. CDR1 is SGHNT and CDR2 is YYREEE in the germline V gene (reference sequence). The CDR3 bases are TGTGCCAGCAGCCCGGGGGAGGGAATTGACACCATATATTTT. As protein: CASSPGEGIDTIYF.

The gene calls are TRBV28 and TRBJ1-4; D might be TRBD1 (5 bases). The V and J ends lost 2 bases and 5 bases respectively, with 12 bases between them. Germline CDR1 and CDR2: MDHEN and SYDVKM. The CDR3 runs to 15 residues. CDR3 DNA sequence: TGTGCCAGCAGTTTAGGTATAGGGGTAAATGAAAAACTGTTTTTT. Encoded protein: CASSLGIGVNEKLFF.

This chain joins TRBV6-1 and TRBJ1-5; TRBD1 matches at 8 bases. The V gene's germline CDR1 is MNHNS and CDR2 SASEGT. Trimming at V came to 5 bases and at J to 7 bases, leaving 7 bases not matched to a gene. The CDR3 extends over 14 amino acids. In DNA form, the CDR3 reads TGTGCCAGCAGTAAGCAGGGGGCCGAACAGCCCCAGCATTTT. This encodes CASSKQGAEQPQHF.

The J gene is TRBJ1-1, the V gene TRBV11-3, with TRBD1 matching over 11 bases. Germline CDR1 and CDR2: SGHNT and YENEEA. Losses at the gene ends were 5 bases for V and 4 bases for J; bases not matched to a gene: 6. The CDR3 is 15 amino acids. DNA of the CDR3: TGTGCCAGCAGCCAAGGGACAGGGGGTAGCACTGAAGCTTTCTTT. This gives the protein CASSQGTGGSTEAFF.

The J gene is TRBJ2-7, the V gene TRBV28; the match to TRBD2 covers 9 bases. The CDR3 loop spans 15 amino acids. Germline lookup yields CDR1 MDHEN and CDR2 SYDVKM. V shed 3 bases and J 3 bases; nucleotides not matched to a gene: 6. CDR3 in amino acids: CASSFLAGPLYEQYF. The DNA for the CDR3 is TGTGCCAGCAGTTTTCTAGCGGGACCTCTCTACGAGCAGTACTTC.

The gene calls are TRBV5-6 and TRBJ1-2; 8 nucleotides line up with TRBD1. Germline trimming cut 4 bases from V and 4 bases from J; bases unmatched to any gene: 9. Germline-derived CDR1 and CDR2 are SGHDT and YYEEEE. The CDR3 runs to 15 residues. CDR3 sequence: CASSRYRDRIYGYTF. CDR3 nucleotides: TGTGCCAGCAGCCGATACCGGGACAGGATCTATGGCTACACCTTC.

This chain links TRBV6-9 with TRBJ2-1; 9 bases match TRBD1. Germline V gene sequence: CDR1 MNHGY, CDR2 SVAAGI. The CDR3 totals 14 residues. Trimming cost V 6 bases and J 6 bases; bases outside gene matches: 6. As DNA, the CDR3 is TGTGCCAGCAGACGTCGGACAGGGGTCAATGAGCAGTTCTTC. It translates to CASRRRTGVNEQFF.

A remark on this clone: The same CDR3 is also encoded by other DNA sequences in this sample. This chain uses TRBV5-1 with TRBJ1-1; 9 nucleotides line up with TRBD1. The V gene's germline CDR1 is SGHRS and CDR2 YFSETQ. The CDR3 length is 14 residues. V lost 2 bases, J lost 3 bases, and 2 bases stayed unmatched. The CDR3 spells CASSLGQGHTEAFF. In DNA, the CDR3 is TGCGCCAGCAGCTTAGGACAGGGGCACACTGAAGCTTTCTTT.

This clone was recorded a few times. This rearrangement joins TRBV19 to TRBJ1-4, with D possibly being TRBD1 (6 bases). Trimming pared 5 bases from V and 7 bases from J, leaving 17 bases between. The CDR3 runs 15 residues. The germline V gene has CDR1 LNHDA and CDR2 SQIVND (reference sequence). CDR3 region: CASSDQGSTGEKLFF. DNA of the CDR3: TGTGCCAGTAGTGACCAGGGGTCGACAGGTGAAAAACTGTTTTTT.

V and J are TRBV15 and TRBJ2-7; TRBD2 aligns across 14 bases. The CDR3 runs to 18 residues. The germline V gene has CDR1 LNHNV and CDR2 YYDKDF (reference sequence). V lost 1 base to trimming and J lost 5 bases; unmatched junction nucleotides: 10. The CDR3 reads CATSRGDSGLAGGDEQYF. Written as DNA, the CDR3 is TGTGCCACCAGCAGAGGGGACAGCGGACTAGCGGGAGGAGACGAGCAGTACTTC.

The CDR3 reads CASSPQRGPNEKLFF. In DNA form, the CDR3 reads TGTGCCAGCAGCCCGCAGAGGGGGCCTAATGAAAAACTGTTTTTT. The rearrangement uses TRBV9 and TRBJ1-4, with TRBD1 matching over 7 bases. CDR1 is SGDLS, CDR2 YYNGEE, per germline. V gave up 4 bases and J gave up 3 bases; unmatched junction bases: 6. The CDR3 is 15 amino acids.

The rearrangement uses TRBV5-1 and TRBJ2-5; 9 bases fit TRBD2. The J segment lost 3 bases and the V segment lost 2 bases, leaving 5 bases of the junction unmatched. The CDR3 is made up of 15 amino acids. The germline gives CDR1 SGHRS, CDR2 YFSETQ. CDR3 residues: CASSLLAGAKETQYF. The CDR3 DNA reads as TGCGCCAGCAGCTTATTAGCGGGGGCGAAAGAGACCCAGTACTTC.

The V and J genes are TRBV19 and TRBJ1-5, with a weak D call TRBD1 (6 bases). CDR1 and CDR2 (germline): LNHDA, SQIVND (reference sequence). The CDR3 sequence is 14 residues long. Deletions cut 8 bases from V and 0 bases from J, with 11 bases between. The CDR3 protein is CASAGEYSNQPQHF. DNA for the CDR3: TGTGCCAGTGCAGGGGAGTATAGCAATCAGCCCCAGCATTTT.